Listed below are T cell receptor beta chains from one sample, sequenced in a study of control samples from healthy donors and cancer patients. The table came from immunoSEQ multiplex PCR; TCRdb's copy has only in-frame clones and leaves some out. The repertoire has around 110,000 clones, around 87% of them found once; the top ten carry 0.95% to 1.3%. The material sequenced was PBMCs. Receptor source: a woman aged 50 to 60 with colorectal cancer. CDR3s include the opening cysteine and the closing phenylalanine or tryptophan. A D gene is named only where the DNA matches it firmly.

>TRBD1|TRBV7-8
CASSASDRASTDTQYF
>TRBD2|TRBV6-5
CAAGREGTDTQYF
>-|TRBV2
CASRTREGVQNIQYF
>-|TRBV19
CASSIGLSTHEQFF
>-|TRBV3-1/TRBV3-2
CASSQSYEQYF
>-|TRBV6-2/TRBV6-3
CASSYGRINQPQHF
>-|TRBV30
CAWSVTPVDEQYF
>TRBD2|TRBV6-5
CASGLAGGQETQYF
>-|TRBV5-4
CASSRQTASYEQYF
>TRBD2|TRBV10-1
CASSESVLAGNEQYF
>-|TRBV3-1/TRBV3-2
CASSQQRTTYSYNEQFF
>-|TRBV5-1
CASSLVASYEQYF
>-|TRBV2
CASTGVGETQYF
>TRBD1|TRBV10-3
CAISQADRGQNEQFF
>TRBD2|TRBV25-1
CASSTFSGNEQFF
>TRBD1|TRBV7-9
CASSIGQDRNYGYTF
>TRBD2|TRBV2
CASSEGLAGSNEQFF
>-|TRBV9
CASSVGRPATGANTGELFF
>-|TRBV5-4
CASSLAVGSTDTQYF
>-|TRBV7-2
CASSVDRETLHF
>-|TRBV11-2
CASSLLPLQGNEQFF
>-|TRBV2
CASSVGHPNTEAFF
>TRBD1|TRBV19
CASRSGTGGFDEQYF
>-|TRBV5-1
CASSLRLASEQYF
>-|TRBV24-1
CATSDGSFDEQFF
>-|TRBV7-3
CASRPGSGSYNEQFF
>TRBD1|TRBV7-9
CASSLAGGDGKLFF
>TRBD1|TRBV10-2
CASSRDRTYEQYF
>-|TRBV12-3/TRBV12-4
CASSSGPPGELFF
>-|TRBV19
CASSENTEAFF
>-|TRBV19
CASSRTGRDTEAFF
>TRBD1|TRBV5-5
CASSGIPFGTGTQETQYF
>-|TRBV19
CASSIVHGSSGNTIYF
>TRBD1|TRBV29-1
CSGTADRVLNEQFF